What follows are 23 T cell receptor beta chains derived from one specimen sequenced in a study of chemoradiotherapy in HPV16-positive cancers. The protocol was immunoSEQ multiplex PCR, while the TCRdb copy is restricted to in-frame clones and leaves out a portion. The sample contains around 14,000 clones, over 70% of which appear only once. Specimen collection occurred from a patient who underwent chemoradiotherapy. These receptors were obtained from a human donor with HPV-associated anogenital cancer.

This clone was picked up a small number of times. This chain joins TRBV18 and TRBJ2-1; D is possibly TRBD1 (6 bases). CDR3 length equals 14 residues. V was pared by 1 base and J by 5 bases, with 9 bases between. Germline V gene lookup returns CDR1 KGHSH and CDR2 LQKENI. This CDR3 reads CASSPQGQNNEQFF. The CDR3 bases are TGTGCCAGCTCACCACAAGGACAGAACAATGAGCAGTTCTTC.

The chain uses TRBV7-9 and TRBJ2-7; D is ambiguous. CDR1 is SEHNR, CDR2 FQNEAQ, per germline (reference sequence). CDR3 length equals 11 residues. Trimming pared 1 base from V and 3 bases from J, leaving 1 base between. The CDR3 spells CASSLDYEQYF. As DNA, the CDR3 is TGTGCCAGCAGCTTAGACTACGAGCAGTACTTC.

The chain uses TRBV19 and TRBJ2-7; either TRBD1 or TRBD2 may supply D (5 bases each). The CDR3 has 15 amino acids. Germline CDR1 and CDR2: LNHDA and SQIVND (reference sequence). Trimming pared 5 bases from V and 0 bases from J, leaving 14 bases between. CDR3 amino acids: CASSATPGSSYEQYF. The CDR3, as DNA: TGTGCCAGTAGTGCGACTCCAGGGAGCTCCTACGAGCAGTACTTC.

The chain's CDR3 is CASSPQVYEQYF. Here the CDR3 DNA reads TGTGCCAGCAGTCCTCAGGTATACGAGCAGTACTTC. The chain carries TRBV2 and TRBJ2-7; no definite D call. Germline V lookup: CDR1 SNHLY, CDR2 FYNNEI. V was trimmed by 5 bases and J by 4 bases, leaving 9 bases between them. The CDR3 covers 12 residues.

V and J are TRBV21-1 and TRBJ2-7; TRBD1, the table's D call, was not compared with the DNA. TRBV21-1 is given as a pseudogene. The CDR3 contains 16 residues. Here the CDR3 reads CASSKVDRTLSYEQYF. In nucleotides, the CDR3 is TGTGCCAGCAGCAAAGTGGACAGGACTCTGTCCTACGAGCAGTACTTC.

The CDR3, as DNA: TGTGCCAGCAGCTTGGTAGGGGACGAGCAGTACTTC. Protein sequence: CASSLVGDEQYF. V and J are TRBV5-6 and TRBJ2-7; D may be TRBD1 (5 bases). Germline V gene lookup returns CDR1 SGHDT and CDR2 YYEEEE. CDR3 length equals 12 residues. The V end was cut by 0 bases, the J end by 5 bases, with 6 bases between.

This clone was seen only a few times. The rearrangement uses TRBV5-1 and TRBJ2-7, with no clear D. Trimming took off 0 bases at V and 3 bases at J, with 7 bases between the two ends. The CDR3 covers 13 residues. The germline CDR1 and CDR2 sequences are SGHRS and YFSETQ. The CDR3 region has the DNA TGCGCCAGCAGCTTGGTTTCGGGCTACGAGCAGTACTTC. Translation gives CASSLVSGYEQYF.

The CDR3 loop is CASSFRDSEAFF. The CDR3, as DNA: TGTGCCAGCAGCTTCCGGGACAGCGAAGCTTTCTTT. The V and J genes are TRBV11-2 and TRBJ1-1; 7 bases are shared with TRBD1. With 3 bases clipped from V and 8 bases from J, the junction kept 3 bases outside the gene matches. The CDR3 has 12 residues. The V gene's germline CDR1 is SGHAT and CDR2 FQNNGV. Full variable domain (missing parts from reference TRBV11-2 and TRBJ1-1): EAGVAQSPRYKIIEKRQSVAFWCNPISGHATLYWYQQILGQGPKLLIQFQNNGVVDDSQLPKDRFSAERLKGVDSTLKIQPAKLEDSAVYLCASSFRDSEAFFGQGTRLTVV.

The V call is TRBV6-1, the J call TRBJ2-7; D gene unclear. V was shortened by 2 bases and J by 1 base, with 6 bases between the two germline ends. The CDR3 is made up of 13 amino acids. Germline CDR1 and CDR2: MNHNS and SASEGT. The CDR3 coding sequence is TGTGCCAGCAGTGAATACCCGTCCTACGAGCAGTACTTC. It yields the protein CASSEYPSYEQYF.

The V call is TRBV27, the J call TRBJ2-7, with D hard to call. Germline V gives CDR1 MNHEY, CDR2 SMNVEV (reference sequence). The CDR3 sequence is 13 residues long. Trimming left V 2 bases short and J 0 bases short, with 5 bases between. The CDR3 sequence is CASSLASSYEQYF. The CDR3 region has the DNA TGTGCCAGCAGTTTAGCTAGCTCCTACGAGCAGTACTTC.

V gene TRBV28 combines with J gene TRBJ2-7; 11 bases are a match to TRBD2. Losses at the gene ends were 7 bases for V and 2 bases for J; bases not matched to a gene: 7. This CDR3 spans 15 amino acids. Looked up from germline, CDR1 is MDHEN and CDR2 is SYDVKM. CDR3 sequence (DNA): TGTGCCAGCACCGTCCTTAGCGGGGGGGCCTACGAGCAGTACTTC. Its protein is CASTVLSGGAYEQYF. Full variable domain (rest looked up from reference TRBV28 and TRBJ2-7): DVKVTQSSRYLVKRTGEKVFLECVQDMDHENMFWYRQDPGLGLRLIYFSYDVKMKEKGDIPEGYSVSREKKERFSLILESASTNQTSMYLCASTVLSGGAYEQYFGPGTRLTVT.

This clone was counted between two and nine times. The chain carries TRBV28 and TRBJ1-2; D gene uncertain. Germline V lookup: CDR1 MDHEN, CDR2 SYDVKM. The CDR3 is made up of 15 amino acids. The ends were cut back, 5 bases at V and 3 bases at J, with 16 bases in the middle. Here the CDR3 DNA reads TGTGCCAGCAGTCCCCGCCTTGTACGAGACTATGGCTACACCTTC. This encodes CASSPRLVRDYGYTF.

This clone has only one observation. This chain joins TRBV21-1 and TRBJ2-3; the table calls TRBD1, which could not be checked here. TRBV21-1 counts as a pseudogene. This CDR3 has 18 residues. The CDR3 spells CASSKFGSTDRGTDTQYF. The CDR3 nucleotides read TGTGCCAGCAGCAAATTCGGCTCGACGGACAGGGGTACAGATACGCAGTATTTT.

This chain uses TRBV20-1 with TRBJ1-1; D perhaps matches TRBD1 (5 bases). There are 11 residues in the CDR3. Trimming stripped 1 base from V and 6 bases from J, with 6 bases between. Per the germline V gene, CDR1 is DFQATT and CDR2 is SNEGSKA (reference sequence). Here the CDR3 reads CSARGDPEAFF. The CDR3 DNA sequence: TGCAGTGCTAGAGGGGACCCTGAAGCTTTCTTT.

This clone was seen a handful of times. The CDR3 reads CASRFDGGNQPQHF. The CDR3 DNA follows: TGTGCCAGCAGGTTCGATGGCGGCAATCAGCCCCAGCATTTT. V and J are TRBV28 and TRBJ1-5; D gene ambiguous. Between the trimmed V and J ends, which lost 6 bases and 2 bases, there was a span of 11 bases. The CDR3 is made up of 14 amino acids. The germline V gene encodes CDR1 MDHEN and CDR2 SYDVKM. The full variable domain, rest sourced from reference TRBV28 and TRBJ1-5, is DVKVTQSSRYLVKRTGEKVFLECVQDMDHENMFWYRQDPGLGLRLIYFSYDVKMKEKGDIPEGYSVSREKKERFSLILESASTNQTSMYLCASRFDGGNQPQHFGDGTRLSIL.

The chain has TRBV4-1 and TRBJ2-1, with TRBD2 matching over 15 bases. The CDR3 has 22 amino acids. Germline lookup yields CDR1 MGHRA and CDR2 YSYEKL. J lost 0 bases, V lost 0 bases, and 12 bases had no gene match. Written as DNA, the CDR3 is TGCGCCAGCAGCCAAGACCCCGGACTAGCGGGGGGGCCTTATCTCTCCTACAATGAGCAGTTCTTC. Its protein product is CASSQDPGLAGGPYLSYNEQFF.

The chain links TRBV7-9 to TRBJ1-5; the D gene is possibly TRBD1 (6 bases). V lost 1 base and J 5 bases, leaving 6 bases between the germline ends. Germline loops: CDR1 SEHNR, CDR2 FQNEAQ (reference sequence). The length of the CDR3 is 13 residues. CDR3 region: CASSLEGDQPQHF. The CDR3 DNA reads TGTGCCAGCAGCTTAGAGGGGGATCAGCCCCAGCATTTT.

The V call is TRBV27, the J call TRBJ2-1; 9 bases map to TRBD2. Germline V gene sequence: CDR1 MNHEY, CDR2 SMNVEV (reference sequence). This CDR3 region has 15 residues. V lost 0 bases to trimming and J lost 8 bases; unmatched junction nucleotides: 5. Here the CDR3 DNA reads TGTGCCAGCAGTTTATCGGCGGGGGGGCTGGATGAGCAGTTCTTC. It is translated as CASSLSAGGLDEQFF.

The V gene is TRBV27, the J gene TRBJ2-3, with 10 nucleotides matching TRBD2. Germline trimming cut 7 bases from V and 6 bases from J; bases unmatched to any gene: 10. The CDR3 contains 15 residues. Germline assignment: CDR1 MNHEY and CDR2 SMNVEV (reference sequence). The CDR3 protein is CASMWASGGGDTQYF. CDR3 DNA: TGTGCCAGCATGTGGGCTAGCGGGGGTGGGGATACGCAGTATTTT.

This clone turned up a few times. This chain joins TRBV18 and TRBJ2-7; D is unclear. CDR3 length: 13 residues. CDR1 is KGHSH, CDR2 LQKENI, per germline. The V gene lost 2 bases and the J gene lost 6 bases, with 11 bases spanning the gap. The CDR3 loop reads CASSPAELSEQYF. The CDR3 region has the DNA TGTGCCAGCTCACCAGCGGAGTTGAGCGAGCAGTACTTC. Drawing the rest from reference TRBV18 and TRBJ2-7, the complete variable domain is NAGVMQNPRHLVRRRGQEARLRCSPMKGHSHVYWYRQLPEEGLKFMVYLQKENIIDESGMPKERFSAEFPKEGPSILRIQQVVRGDSAAYFCASSPAELSEQYFGPGTRLTVT.

This clone was detected only a few times. Here the CDR3 reads CASSLGGWGTYEQYF. The CDR3 nucleotides read TGTGCCAGCAGTTTGGGGGGGTGGGGGACCTACGAGCAGTACTTC. The J gene is TRBJ2-7, the V gene TRBV28; 7 positions agree with TRBD2. In germline, CDR1 is MDHEN, CDR2 SYDVKM. V was pared by 3 bases and J by 2 bases, with 7 bases of the junction left unmatched. The CDR3 loop spans 15 amino acids.

Worth noting for this clone: The germline gene is not matched at one end of the junction; a read error may be the cause. The chain is built from TRBV14 and TRBJ1-1; a possible D gene is TRBD1 (6 bases). This CDR3 is built from 16 residues. Germline V gene data show CDR1 as SGHDN and CDR2 as FVKESK. CDR3 region: CASSQAFEVLDSETFF. For the CDR3, the DNA is TGTGCCAGCAGCCAAGCATTCGAGGTGTTGGACAGTGAAACTTTCTTT. Full variable domain (missing parts from reference TRBV14 and TRBJ1-1): EAGVTQFPSHSVIEKGQTVTLRCDPISGHDNLYWYRRVMGKEIKFLLHFVKESKQDESGMPNNRFLAERTGGTYSTLKVQPAELEDSGVYFCASSQAFEVLDSETFFGQGTRLTVV.

The genes are TRBV11-2 and TRBJ1-6; 10 nucleotides agree with TRBD1. The CDR3 runs to 16 residues. Germline V lookup: CDR1 SGHAT, CDR2 FQNNGV. V gave up 5 bases and J gave up 7 bases; unmatched junction bases: 8. The CDR3 DNA is TGTGCCAGCAGCCCCCTGGGACAGGGGATGAATTCACCCCTCCACTTT. Residues: CASSPLGQGMNSPLHF.